This TCR beta chain was recovered during a study of T cell repertoires in aging, cancer and after chemotherapy. Study conclusions and caveats: Immunological memory after chemotherapy cannot be judged from the repertoire data.

This clonotype is deemed medium-sized. The target antigen is unknown. Peripheral blood genomic DNA, not sorted cells or RNA, was the template. The CDR3 runs to 12 residues. Unmatched junction bases numbered 2, after V lost 5 bases and J lost 5 bases. Per germline, CDR1 SGHTA and CDR2 FQGNSA. Multiplex touch-down PCR with TRB-A/B primers amplified rearranged V-D-J TRB sequences. TCRdb reprocessed the multiplex PCR reads with MiXCR, giving one entry per CDR3 protein. The sample lists around 2,400 distinct CDR3 sequences; roughly 26% were seen once. Sequenced: blood. This clonotype was sampled from a human donor in good health. The V gene is TRBV7-2, the J gene TRBJ2-7, with TRBD1 identical over 8 bases. In nucleotides, the CDR3 is TGTGCCAGCAGCCGGACAGGGAACGAGCAGTACTTC. Its protein is CASSRTGNEQYF.